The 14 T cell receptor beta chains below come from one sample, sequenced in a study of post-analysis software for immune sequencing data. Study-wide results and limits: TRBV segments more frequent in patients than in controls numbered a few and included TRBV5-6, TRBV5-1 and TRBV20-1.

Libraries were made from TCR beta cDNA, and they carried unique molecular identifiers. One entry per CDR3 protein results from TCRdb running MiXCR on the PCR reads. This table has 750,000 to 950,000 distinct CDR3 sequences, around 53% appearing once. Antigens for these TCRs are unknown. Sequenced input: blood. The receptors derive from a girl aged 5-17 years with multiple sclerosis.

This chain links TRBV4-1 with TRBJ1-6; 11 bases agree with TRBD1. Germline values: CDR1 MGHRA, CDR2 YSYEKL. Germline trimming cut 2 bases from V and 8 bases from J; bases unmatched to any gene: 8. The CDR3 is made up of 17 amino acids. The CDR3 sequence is CASSQYSDRGLYSPLHF. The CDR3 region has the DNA TGCGCCAGCAGCCAATACTCGGACAGGGGGCTATATTCACCCCTCCACTTT.

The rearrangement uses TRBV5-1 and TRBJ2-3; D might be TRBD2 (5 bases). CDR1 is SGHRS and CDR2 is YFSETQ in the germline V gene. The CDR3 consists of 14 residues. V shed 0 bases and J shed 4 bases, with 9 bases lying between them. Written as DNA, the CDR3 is TGCGCCAGCAGCTTGGCCGCGGGCGCAGATACGCAGTATTTT. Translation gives CASSLAAGADTQYF.

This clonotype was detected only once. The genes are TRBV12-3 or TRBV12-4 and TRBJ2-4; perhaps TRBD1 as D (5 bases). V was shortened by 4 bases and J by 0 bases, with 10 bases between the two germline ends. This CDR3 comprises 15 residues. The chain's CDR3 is CASSSGHLAKNIQYF. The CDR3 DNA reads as TGTGCCAGCAGTTCCGGACACCTAGCCAAAAACATTCAGTACTTC.

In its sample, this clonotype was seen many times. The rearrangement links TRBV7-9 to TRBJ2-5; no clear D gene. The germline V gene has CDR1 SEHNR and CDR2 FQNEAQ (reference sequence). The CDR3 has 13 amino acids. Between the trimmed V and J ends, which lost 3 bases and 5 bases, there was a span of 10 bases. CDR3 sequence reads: CASSFIQVETQYF. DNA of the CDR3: TGTGCCAGCAGCTTTATCCAAGTGGAGACCCAGTACTTC.

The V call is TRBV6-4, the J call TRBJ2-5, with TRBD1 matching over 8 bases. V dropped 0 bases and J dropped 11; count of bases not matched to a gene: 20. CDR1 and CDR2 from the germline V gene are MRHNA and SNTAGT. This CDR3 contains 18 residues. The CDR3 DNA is TGTGCCAGCAGTGACTCGAGTGCAGGGACAGGATTATACAATGAGCAGTACTTC. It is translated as CASSDSSAGTGLYNEQYF.

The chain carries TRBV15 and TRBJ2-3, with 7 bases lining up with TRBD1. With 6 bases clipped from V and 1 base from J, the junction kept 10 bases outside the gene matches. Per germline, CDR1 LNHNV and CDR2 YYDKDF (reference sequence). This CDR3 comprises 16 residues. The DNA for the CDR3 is TGTGCCACCAGAAATAACAGGGGAGAGGGCACAGATACGCAGTATTTT. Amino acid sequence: CATRNNRGEGTDTQYF.

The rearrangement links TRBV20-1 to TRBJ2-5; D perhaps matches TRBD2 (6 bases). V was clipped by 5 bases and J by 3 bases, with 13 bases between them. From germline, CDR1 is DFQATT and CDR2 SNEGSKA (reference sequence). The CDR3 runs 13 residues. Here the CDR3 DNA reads TGCAGTGCTTGGCCCCCGGGGGAAGAGACCCAGTACTTC. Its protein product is CSAWPPGEETQYF.

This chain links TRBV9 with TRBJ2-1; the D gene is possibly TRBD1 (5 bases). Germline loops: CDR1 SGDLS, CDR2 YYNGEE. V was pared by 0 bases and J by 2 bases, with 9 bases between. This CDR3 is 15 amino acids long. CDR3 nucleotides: TGTGCCAGCAGCGTAGAGGGGCCTCCCTACAATGAGCAGTTCTTC. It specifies CASSVEGPPYNEQFF.

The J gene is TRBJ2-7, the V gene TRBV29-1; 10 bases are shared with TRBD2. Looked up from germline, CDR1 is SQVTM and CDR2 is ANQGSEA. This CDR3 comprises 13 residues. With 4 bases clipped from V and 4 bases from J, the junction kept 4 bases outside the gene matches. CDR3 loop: CSVALLAGYEQYF. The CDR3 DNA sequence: TGCAGCGTTGCTTTACTAGCGGGGTACGAGCAGTACTTC.

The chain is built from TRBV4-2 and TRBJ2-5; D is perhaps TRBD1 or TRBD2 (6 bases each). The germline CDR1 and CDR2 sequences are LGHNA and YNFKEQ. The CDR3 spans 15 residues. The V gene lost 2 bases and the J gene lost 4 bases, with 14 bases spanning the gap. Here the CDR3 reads CASSQTKRGAETQYF. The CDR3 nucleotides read TGTGCCAGCAGCCAAACGAAGAGGGGGGCAGAGACCCAGTACTTC.

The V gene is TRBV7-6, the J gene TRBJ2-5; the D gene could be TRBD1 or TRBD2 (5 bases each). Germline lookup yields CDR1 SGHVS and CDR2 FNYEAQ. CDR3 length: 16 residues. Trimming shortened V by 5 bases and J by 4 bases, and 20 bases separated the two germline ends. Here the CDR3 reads CASSPSAGSRVETQYF. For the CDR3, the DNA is TGTGCCAGCAGCCCCTCGGCAGGGAGCCGGGTAGAGACCCAGTACTTC.

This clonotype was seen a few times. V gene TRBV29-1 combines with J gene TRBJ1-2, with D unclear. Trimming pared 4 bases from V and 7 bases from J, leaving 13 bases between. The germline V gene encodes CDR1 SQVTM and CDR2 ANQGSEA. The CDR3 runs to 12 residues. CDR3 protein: CSVGVRPGGYTF. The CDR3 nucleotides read TGCAGCGTTGGAGTTCGGCCGGGTGGCTACACCTTC. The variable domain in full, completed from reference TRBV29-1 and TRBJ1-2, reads SAVISQKPSRDICQRGTSLTIQCQVDSQVTMMFWYRQQPGQSLTLIATANQGSEATYESGFVIDKFPISRPNLTFSTLTVSNMSPEDSSIYLCSVGVRPGGYTFGSGTRLTVV.

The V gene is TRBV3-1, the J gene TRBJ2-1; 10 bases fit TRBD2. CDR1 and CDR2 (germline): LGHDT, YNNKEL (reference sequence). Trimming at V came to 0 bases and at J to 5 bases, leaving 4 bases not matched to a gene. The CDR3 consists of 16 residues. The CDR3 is CASSQERTSGNNEQFF. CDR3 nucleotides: TGTGCCAGCAGCCAAGAAAGGACTAGCGGAAACAATGAGCAGTTCTTC.

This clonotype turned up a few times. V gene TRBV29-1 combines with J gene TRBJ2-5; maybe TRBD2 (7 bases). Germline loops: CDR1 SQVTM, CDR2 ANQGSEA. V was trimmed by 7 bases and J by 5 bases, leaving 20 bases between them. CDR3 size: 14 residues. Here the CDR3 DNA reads TGCAGCGCTATGAGAGGGGGGGATGAGGAGACCCAGTACTTC. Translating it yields CSAMRGGDEETQYF.